The 23 T cell receptor beta chains listed next were all sequenced from one sample in a study of T-cell reconstitution after alpha-beta-depleted transplantation in children. Unique molecular identifiers were incorporated into the prepared TCRbeta library. MiXCR, applied by TCRdb to the PCR reads, yields one record per CDR3 protein. Among about 420,000 distinct CDR3 sequences listed, 15% to 20% were seen once. The specimen comprised PBMCs, mostly from graft donor cells, sampled 360 days after TCRalphabeta/CD19-depleted stem cell transplant. Receptors originate from a boy under two years old who had a stem cell transplant for Wiskott-Aldrich syndrome, so the T cells may come from the graft donor.

CDR3 loop: CAISEILAGGTDTQYF. For the CDR3, the DNA is TGTGCCATCAGTGAGATCCTAGCGGGGGGCACAGATACGCAGTATTTT. The chain is built from TRBV10-3 and TRBJ2-3, with 10 bases that match TRBD2. The CDR3 loop spans 16 amino acids. Trimming removed 2 bases from V and 1 base from J; junction bases left unmatched: 3. CDR1 and CDR2 (germline): ENHRY, SYGVKD.

This clonotype was recorded a few times. The J gene is TRBJ2-7, the V gene TRBV12-3 or TRBV12-4, with D uncertain. The V gene lost 2 bases and the J gene lost 4 bases, with 6 bases spanning the gap. This CDR3 spans 12 amino acids. CDR3 coding DNA: TGTGCCAGCAGTTTACAGGCATACGAGCAGTACTTC. Translating gives CASSLQAYEQYF.

This clonotype has more than one count but fewer than ten. V gene TRBV7-9 combines with J gene TRBJ2-7; D may correspond to TRBD1 or TRBD2 (5 bases each). Deletions cut 3 bases from V and 9 bases from J, with 18 bases between. CDR3 length: 14 residues. CDR1 and CDR2 (germline): SEHNR, FQNEAQ (reference sequence). The CDR3 here is CASSLGRGTIGQYF. In nucleotides, the CDR3 is TGTGCCAGCAGCTTGGGACGGGGTACCATAGGGCAGTACTTC.

This clonotype was observed a few times. V usage is TRBV11-3 and J usage is TRBJ2-6; perhaps TRBD2 as D (5 bases). The CDR3 covers 15 residues. Looked up from germline, CDR1 is SGHNT and CDR2 is YENEEA. V was clipped by 10 bases and J by 0 bases, with 13 bases between them. This CDR3 is CATRTDNSGANVLTF. DNA of the CDR3: TGTGCCACCCGGACTGATAACTCTGGGGCCAACGTCCTGACTTTC.

This clonotype has only a few counts. The V call is TRBV7-7, the J call TRBJ2-5; a weak D match, TRBD2 (5 bases). Per germline, CDR1 SSHAT and CDR2 FNYEAQ (reference sequence). The CDR3 spans 14 residues. Trimming left V 2 bases short and J 5 bases short, with 12 bases between. The CDR3 bases are TGTGCCAGCAGCTTAAGATACGGGAAGGAGACCCAGTACTTC. Its protein is CASSLRYGKETQYF.

J is TRBJ2-2 and V is TRBV12-3 or TRBV12-4; 10 positions match TRBD2. V was clipped by 7 bases and J by 1 base; unmatched bases: 3. This CDR3 is 15 amino acids long. Here the CDR3 reads CASKVAGGNTGELFF. The CDR3 nucleotides read TGTGCCAGCAAGGTAGCGGGAGGGAACACCGGGGAGCTGTTTTTT.

This clonotype was detected a few times. The rearrangement uses TRBV5-1 and TRBJ2-5, with a tentative D call TRBD1 (6 bases). The CDR3 covers 14 residues. The V end lost 2 bases, the J end lost 5 bases, and 13 bases lay between the germline ends. CDR1 SGHRS and CDR2 YFSETQ come from the germline V gene. Here the CDR3 reads CASSLQGIGETQYF. CDR3 DNA sequence: TGCGCCAGCAGCTTACAGGGTATCGGGGAGACCCAGTACTTC.

This clonotype was seen more than once but under ten times. This chain joins TRBV11-2 and TRBJ2-7; D is possibly TRBD2 (7 bases). CDR1 and CDR2 from the germline V gene are SGHAT and FQNNGV. Deletions cut 5 bases from V and 0 bases from J, with 29 bases between. This CDR3 has 20 residues. As DNA, the CDR3 is TGTGCCAGCAGCATGGGGACTCTTAGTAGAAGGGGGGGTGCCTCCTACGAGCAGTACTTC. This translates into CASSMGTLSRRGGASYEQYF.

This clonotype has a handful of counts. CDR3 DNA: TGTGCCACCAGTGCGACTCTGCCTTACAATGAGCAGTTCTTC. This sequence encodes CATSATLPYNEQFF. The chain employs TRBV24-1 and TRBJ2-1; D ambiguous. Looked up from germline, CDR1 is KGHDR and CDR2 is SFDVKD. V lost 5 bases to trimming and J lost 4 bases, with 11 bases between them. The CDR3 is 14 amino acids.

V usage is TRBV2 and J usage is TRBJ2-5; D remains unclear. CDR1 and CDR2 (germline): SNHLY, FYNNEI. This CDR3 is built from 14 residues. V lost 7 bases to trimming and J lost 2 bases, with 14 bases between them. The CDR3 DNA reads as TGTGCCAGCATGCTAGGAAGGGTTCAAGAGACCCAGTACTTC. Translation gives CASMLGRVQETQYF.

This rearrangement joins TRBV24-1 to TRBJ2-1; TRBD1 aligns across 10 bases. The CDR3 sequence is 14 residues long. Germline trimming cut 6 bases from V and 4 bases from J; bases unmatched to any gene: 2. Germline lookup yields CDR1 KGHDR and CDR2 SFDVKD. The CDR3 nucleotides are TGTGCCACCAGTAGGGGACAGGGGTACAATGAGCAGTTCTTC. Its protein is CATSRGQGYNEQFF.

This clonotype was observed a few times. J is TRBJ2-7 and V is TRBV29-1; D is uncertain. Germline CDR1 reads SQVTM; CDR2 reads ANQGSEA. Trimming shortened V by 5 bases and J by 3 bases, and 14 bases separated the two germline ends. The CDR3 contains 13 residues. CDR3 sequence (DNA): TGCAGCGTTCAACCCCCCACAAGCTACGAGCAGTACTTC. It codes for CSVQPPTSYEQYF.

This clonotype was seen a few times. This chain joins TRBV7-9 and TRBJ1-6; D may be TRBD1 (6 bases). The CDR3 runs 15 residues. Germline V gives CDR1 SEHNR, CDR2 FQNEAQ (reference sequence). Trimming removed 3 bases at V and 7 bases at J, with 13 bases between. The CDR3 coding sequence is TGTGCCAGCAGCTTTACAGGGCGCGGCAATTCACCCCTCCACTTT. Encoded protein: CASSFTGRGNSPLHF.

The chain uses TRBV7-9 and TRBJ2-7; D gene uncertain. CDR3 size: 12 residues. Germline-derived CDR1 and CDR2 are SEHNR and FQNEAQ (reference sequence). V lost 5 bases and J lost 5, with 10 bases in between. Written as DNA, the CDR3 is TGTGCCAGCAGCCCCTGGGGAAACGAGCAGTACTTC. This encodes CASSPWGNEQYF.

The table lists this clonotype with a few counts. The V gene is TRBV24-1, the J gene TRBJ2-2, with 8 bases that match TRBD2. The germline CDR1 and CDR2 sequences are KGHDR and SFDVKD. Trimming removed 3 bases from V and 1 base from J; junction bases left unmatched: 6. The CDR3 has 17 amino acids. The CDR3 here is CATSDEIAGMNTGELFF. In nucleotides, the CDR3 is TGTGCCACCAGTGATGAAATAGCGGGGATGAACACCGGGGAGCTGTTTTTT.

In this sample, this clonotype turned up once. The chain links TRBV29-1 to TRBJ2-7; the match to TRBD2 covers 10 bases. Germline V lookup: CDR1 SQVTM, CDR2 ANQGSEA. The CDR3 length is 12 residues. V gave up 5 bases and J gave up 7 bases; unmatched junction bases: 5. The CDR3: CSVLAGAGEQYF. In nucleotides, the CDR3 is TGCAGCGTTCTAGCGGGAGCCGGGGAGCAGTACTTC.

V gene TRBV7-8 combines with J gene TRBJ2-1; D is unresolved. Trimming shortened V by 8 bases and J by 4 bases, and 15 bases separated the two germline ends. This CDR3 region has 14 residues. CDR1 is SGHVS and CDR2 is FQNEAQ in the germline V gene. The CDR3 DNA reads TGTGCCAGCCGGAAGGAAGGCCCTTACAATGAGCAGTTCTTC. This sequence encodes CASRKEGPYNEQFF.

This clonotype was observed many times. J is TRBJ2-7 and V is TRBV12-3 or TRBV12-4, with 7 bases fitting TRBD2. The CDR3 contains 14 residues. J gave up 3 bases and V 6 bases, and 8 bases lay outside the gene matches. The CDR3 coding sequence is TGTGCCAGCAGAAAAAGCGGGAACCGCTACGAGCAGTACTTC. This encodes CASRKSGNRYEQYF.

The rearrangement joins TRBV5-1 to TRBJ1-4, with a possible D match to TRBD1 (6 bases). The CDR3 has 14 residues. From germline, CDR1 is SGHRS and CDR2 YFSETQ. The ends were cut back, 1 base at V and 4 bases at J, with 8 bases in the middle. CDR3 sequence reads: CASSLSGVNEKLFF. The DNA of the CDR3 is TGCGCCAGCAGCTTGTCAGGGGTTAATGAAAAACTGTTTTTT.

This clonotype was detected a few times. The V and J genes are TRBV7-9 and TRBJ2-1; D is possibly TRBD1 or TRBD2 (5 bases each). The length of the CDR3 is 16 residues. The V gene's germline CDR1 is SEHNR and CDR2 FQNEAQ (reference sequence). V was shortened by 2 bases and J by 7 bases, with 18 bases between the two germline ends. CDR3 nucleotides: TGTGCCAGCAGCTTAAATTCTCGGGACCGGGTGAATGAGCAGTTCTTC. Translated, it gives CASSLNSRDRVNEQFF.

Only a few counts were recorded for this clonotype. The rearrangement links TRBV7-8 to TRBJ2-2, with D possibly being TRBD2 (6 bases). The CDR3 totals 18 residues. The germline V gene has CDR1 SGHVS and CDR2 FQNEAQ. The V end was cut by 5 bases, the J end by 6 bases, with 25 bases between. The CDR3 DNA is TGTGCCAGCAGCCCCGAAGCTCGGTGGCGGGATGATGCCGGGGAGCTGTTTTTT. This translates into CASSPEARWRDDAGELFF.

The chain employs TRBV12-3 or TRBV12-4 and TRBJ2-1, with D possibly being TRBD2 (5 bases). Trimming removed 2 bases at V and 5 bases at J, with 13 bases between. The CDR3 spans 15 residues. Written as DNA, the CDR3 is TGTGCCAGCAGTTTACTAGCTGGGGTGAACAATGAGCAGTTCTTC. Translation: CASSLLAGVNNEQFF.

This clonotype was seen only a few times. The rearrangement uses TRBV7-6 and TRBJ2-5; the D is unclear. Germline values: CDR1 SGHVS, CDR2 FNYEAQ. This CDR3 contains 11 residues. Trimming shortened V by 5 bases and J by 4 bases, and 5 bases separated the two germline ends. CDR3 loop: CASSHTETQYF. The CDR3 DNA sequence: TGTGCCAGCAGCCATACAGAGACCCAGTACTTC. Full variable domain (missing parts from reference TRBV7-6 and TRBJ2-5): GAGVSQSPRYKVTKRGQDVALRCDPISGHVSLYWYRQALGQGPEFLTYFNYEAQQDKSGLPNDRFSAERPEGSISTLTIQRTEQRDSAMYRCASSHTETQYFGPGTRLLVL.